One and the same sample provided the 23 T cell receptor beta chains below, sequenced in a study of breast tumors, draining lymph nodes, adjacent tissues (dated by TCRdb to the mid-2010s). Library construction relied on multiplex PCR. TCRdb shows the sequencer as Illumina HiSeq 2000. TCRdb reprocessed the public reads (quality trimming at Q25 with fastp, clone calling with MiXCR) and kept in-frame beta chains. Rows are combined by CDR3 protein, so each entry shows the most common genes and DNA. The sample has 200,000 to 250,000 distinct CDR3 sequences on record, nearly 35% of them singletons. Of the sample, approximately 3.3% is held by the ten largest clones. The lymph node samples were taken from the axillary draining lymph nodes of breast cancer patients. Sequenced material: axillary lymph node tissue. Every receptor here comes from a female donor with breast cancer. Some clones in this sample may be carry-over from other donors' samples.

The chain recombines TRBV3-1 with TRBJ2-7; no clear D gene. Germline V lookup: CDR1 LGHDT, CDR2 YNNKEL (reference sequence). This CDR3 has 13 amino acids. The V end was cut by 4 bases, the J end by 3 bases, with 10 bases between. This chain's CDR3 is CASSRAKNYEQYF. DNA of the CDR3: TGTGCCAGCAGCCGGGCCAAGAACTACGAGCAGTACTTC.

The rearrangement links TRBV5-4 to TRBJ1-2; the D is unclear. From germline, CDR1 is SGHNT and CDR2 YYREEE (reference sequence). The V gene lost 4 bases and the J gene lost 5 bases, with 12 bases spanning the gap. The CDR3 covers 13 residues. The CDR3 is CASSTRRSYGYTF. The CDR3 DNA follows: TGTGCCAGCAGCACCCGACGTTCGTATGGCTACACCTTC.

In the case of this clonotype: Compared with germline, one end of the junction differs, possibly owing to a read error. This chain uses TRBV6-1 with TRBJ2-6; 8 bases are shared with TRBD2. CDR1 MNHNS and CDR2 SASEGT come from the germline V gene. CDR3 length: 13 residues. The CDR3 DNA reads TGTGCCAGCACCCGGGGGGGGGCCTACGTCCTGACTTTC. This encodes CASTRGGAYVLTF.

This clonotype was seen a handful of times. The chain is built from TRBV27 and TRBJ2-5; 11 nucleotides agree with TRBD2. This CDR3 spans 15 amino acids. The V gene end was trimmed by 5 bases and the J gene end by 5 bases; junction bases not matched to a gene: 7. Germline V gene data show CDR1 as MNHEY and CDR2 as SMNVEV (reference sequence). CDR3 amino acids: CASSLTSGIRETQYF. CDR3 nucleotide sequence: TGTGCCAGCAGTCTGACTAGCGGGATTCGTGAGACCCAGTACTTC.

This clonotype was seen more than once but under ten times. The chain has TRBV3-1 and TRBJ1-6; D gene uncertain. Trimming cost V 4 bases and J 10 bases, with 14 bases left between them. This CDR3 spans 14 amino acids. Germline V gene lookup returns CDR1 LGHDT and CDR2 YNNKEL (reference sequence). The CDR3 bases are TGTGCCAGCAGCCCGCAGCCTAGTAGGTCACCCCTCCACTTT. This encodes CASSPQPSRSPLHF.

The chain links TRBV7-6 to TRBJ2-7; 11 nucleotides agree with TRBD2. Germline V CDR1 and CDR2: SGHVS, FNYEAQ. This CDR3 has 14 amino acids. The CDR3 region is CAPHSGRADYEQYF. CDR3 DNA: TGTGCTCCCCATAGCGGGAGGGCGGATTACGAGCAGTACTTC.

This clonotype was seen ten or more times. This chain links TRBV7-9 with TRBJ2-7; 8 nucleotides line up with TRBD1. This CDR3 contains 14 residues. Per the germline V gene, CDR1 is SEHNR and CDR2 is FQNEAQ (reference sequence). The ends lost 5 bases at V and 3 bases at J; junction bases unmatched: 6. CDR3 protein: CASSTPGGIYEQYF. CDR3 bases: TGTGCCAGCAGCACCCCAGGGGGCATCTACGAGCAGTACTTC.

The sample holds one count of this clonotype. The rearrangement uses TRBV25-1 and TRBJ1-2; D is perhaps TRBD1 (6 bases). The CDR3 covers 15 residues. Trimming removed 4 bases at V and 2 bases at J, with 14 bases between. Per the germline V gene, CDR1 is MGHDK and CDR2 is SYGVNS. The chain's CDR3 is CASSARAQGNYGYTF. In DNA, the CDR3 is TGTGCCAGCAGTGCTAGAGCCCAGGGGAACTATGGCTACACCTTC.

This clonotype has at least ten counts. The chain links TRBV10-2 to TRBJ1-2; D not resolved. Germline V gene sequence: CDR1 WSHSY, CDR2 SAAADI. The V gene lost 2 bases and the J gene lost 7 bases, with 8 bases spanning the gap. The CDR3 consists of 12 residues. The CDR3 reads CASSERYAGYTF. CDR3 DNA sequence: TGCGCCAGCAGTGAGAGGTACGCTGGCTACACCTTC.

This clonotype has ten or more counts. CDR3 loop: CASSLGQGAGETQYF. CDR3 bases: TGTGCCAGCAGCCTCGGACAGGGGGCTGGTGAGACCCAGTACTTC. The chain couples TRBV6-6 to TRBJ2-5; 11 bases are shared with TRBD1. CDR1 and CDR2 (germline): MNHNY, SVGAGI (reference sequence). The CDR3 sequence is 15 residues long. Germline trimming cut 6 bases from V and 5 bases from J; bases unmatched to any gene: 8.

At least ten counts were recorded for this clonotype. The V and J genes are TRBV4-1 and TRBJ1-2, with D unclear. V was clipped by 0 bases and J by 4 bases, with 12 bases between them. CDR1 and CDR2 (germline): MGHRA, YSYEKL. The CDR3 runs 15 residues. DNA of the CDR3: TGCGCCAGCAGCCAAGACGGGCCGGACGGCTATGGCTACACCTTC. It specifies CASSQDGPDGYGYTF.

At least ten counts were recorded for this clonotype. This sequence joins TRBV24-1 and TRBJ1-2; D might be TRBD1 (5 bases). V dropped 3 bases and J dropped 10 bases, with 8 bases sitting between them. The CDR3 is 11 amino acids. Germline V lookup: CDR1 KGHDR, CDR2 SFDVKD. The CDR3 DNA is TGTGCCACCAGTGATGCCGGGACCTACACCTTC. This sequence encodes CATSDAGTYTF.

Comment on this clonotype: A much larger clone lies one base from this, so it may be a read error. The CDR3 does not end in the conserved phenylalanine or tryptophan, so this is likely a read error. This CDR3 is CASSERQVWETQYS. DNA for the CDR3: TGTGCCAGCAGTGAGCGACAGGTTTGGGAGACCCAGTACTCC. This chain links TRBV7-9 with TRBJ2-5; tentative D call: TRBD1 (6 bases). Trimming removed 6 bases at V and 5 bases at J, with 16 bases between. Germline assignment: CDR1 SEHNR and CDR2 FQNEAQ (reference sequence). The CDR3 has 14 amino acids.

The V and J genes are TRBV6-1 and TRBJ2-1; the D gene is possibly TRBD2 (6 bases). Between the trimmed V and J ends, which lost 6 bases and 0 bases, there was a span of 12 bases. The CDR3 extends over 15 amino acids. CDR1 and CDR2 from the germline V gene are MNHNS and SASEGT. CDR3: CASSSSASSYNEQFF. DNA for the CDR3: TGTGCCAGCAGCTCTAGCGCGAGCTCCTACAATGAGCAGTTCTTC.

This clonotype was counted only a few times. A much larger clone is a single base away; this may be a read error. The rearrangement uses TRBV7-9 and TRBJ1-6, with D maybe TRBD1 (6 bases). CDR1 SEHNR and CDR2 FQNEAQ come from the germline V gene (reference sequence). The CDR3 sequence is 15 residues long. The ends were cut back, 0 bases at V and 6 bases at J, with 9 bases in the middle. The CDR3 nucleotides are TGTGCCAGCAGCTTAGCGGACAGCGGTAATTCACCCCTCCACTTT. Its translation is CASSLADSGNSPLHF.

There are many counts of this clonotype. The gene calls are TRBV20-1 and TRBJ2-1; tentatively, D is TRBD1 or TRBD2 (7 bases each). The CDR3 covers 14 residues. With 6 bases removed from V and 5 bases from J, the gap between germline ends came to 17 bases. Germline assignment: CDR1 DFQATT and CDR2 SNEGSKA (reference sequence). The CDR3 sequence is CSASGGRGHNEQFF. In DNA form, the CDR3 reads TGCAGTGCCAGTGGGGGGAGGGGGCACAATGAGCAGTTCTTC.

The chain has TRBV6-5 and TRBJ2-6; TRBD1 might be the D (7 bases). Germline V gene data show CDR1 as MNHEY and CDR2 as SVGAGI. CDR3 length: 17 residues. V was cut by 5 bases and J by 8 bases, with 22 bases left in between. CDR3 protein: CASSHRTGGPRTNVLTF. The CDR3 DNA follows: TGTGCCAGCAGTCACCGGACAGGAGGGCCTAGAACCAACGTCCTGACTTTC.

This clonotype has at least ten counts. The gene calls are TRBV19 and TRBJ2-2; tentatively, D is TRBD1 or TRBD2 (5 bases each). V gave up 3 bases and J gave up 4 bases, with 9 bases separating them. Germline CDR1 and CDR2: LNHDA and SQIVND (reference sequence). The CDR3 consists of 14 residues. The DNA of the CDR3 is TGTGCCAGTAGTATGGGGGAAGGCACCGGGGAGCTGTTTTTT. Protein product: CASSMGEGTGELFF. The whole variable domain, remainder taken from reference TRBV19 and TRBJ2-2, is DGGITQSPKYLFRKEGQNVTLSCEQNLNHDAMYWYRQDPGQGLRLIYYSQIVNDFQKGDIAEGYSVSREKKESFPLTVTSAQKNPTAFYLCASSMGEGTGELFFGEGSRLTVL.

There are many counts of this clonotype. This chain connects TRBV24-1 to TRBJ1-6; TRBD1 aligns across 7 bases. Germline assignment: CDR1 KGHDR and CDR2 SFDVKD. With V trimmed by 10 bases and J by 7 bases, 6 bases remained unmatched. The CDR3 length is 13 residues. CDR3 in DNA: TGTGCCACGAACCGGGACAGAAATTCACCCCTCCACTTT. Its translation: CATNRDRNSPLHF.

The CDR3 sequence is CASSIWSGDEQFF. As DNA, the CDR3 is TGTGCCAGCAGTATTTGGTCAGGGGATGAGCAGTTCTTC. The J gene is TRBJ2-1, the V gene TRBV27, with D perhaps matching TRBD1 (6 bases). The CDR3 is 13 amino acids. Germline CDR1 is MNHEY and CDR2 is SMNVEV (reference sequence). The germline V and J ends were trimmed by 5 bases and 8 bases, with 13 bases remaining between them.

The rearrangement joins TRBV29-1 to TRBJ1-2, with TRBD1 matching over 8 bases. V dropped 8 bases and J dropped 2; count of bases not matched to a gene: 10. This CDR3 has 14 amino acids. Germline assignment: CDR1 SQVTM and CDR2 ANQGSEA. The CDR3 region is CSPSMGQANYGYTF. CDR3 in DNA: TGCAGCCCAAGCATGGGACAGGCGAACTATGGCTACACCTTC. The full variable domain, its missing parts supplied by reference TRBV29-1 and TRBJ1-2, is SAVISQKPSRDICQRGTSLTIQCQVDSQVTMMFWYRQQPGQSLTLIATANQGSEATYESGFVIDKFPISRPNLTFSTLTVSNMSPEDSSIYLCSPSMGQANYGYTFGSGTRLTVV.

The chain combines TRBV4-2 with TRBJ2-1; 13 bases match TRBD2. Trimming cost V 3 bases and J 8 bases; bases outside gene matches: 4. Germline V gene sequence: CDR1 LGHNA, CDR2 YNFKEQ. CDR3 size: 15 residues. As DNA, the CDR3 is TGTGCCAGCAGCCAGACTAGCGGGGGGCCCCATGAGCAGTTCTTC. Its translation is CASSQTSGGPHEQFF.

The chain links TRBV9 to TRBJ1-2, with 9 bases that match TRBD1. With 2 bases clipped from V and 4 bases from J, the junction kept 3 bases outside the gene matches. The CDR3 length is 14 residues. Germline assignment: CDR1 SGDLS and CDR2 YYNGEE. In nucleotides, the CDR3 is TGTGCCAGCAGCGTTGGGACAGGGACCTATGGCTACACCTTC. The encoded protein is CASSVGTGTYGYTF.